This TCR beta chain was sequenced during a study of T cell clonality in common variable immunodeficiency. The sample holds many counts of this clone. The CDR3 goes on 3 residues after the read ends, and that part is filled in from the germline J gene. TCRdb keeps only in-frame clones here, not all; method: immunoSEQ multiplex PCR. The sample contains approximately 64,000 clones, none of them singletons. V gave up 5 bases and J gave up 10 bases; unmatched junction bases: 10. CDR3 size: 13 residues. CDR1 is DFQATT and CDR2 is SNEGSKA in the germline V gene (reference sequence). The rearrangement links TRBV20-1 to TRBJ1-4; TRBD1 agrees at 7 bases. The receptor comes from a person aged 18 to 75 in good health. The material sequenced was peripheral blood mononuclear cells. Partial CDR3 DNA: TGCAGTGCTTGGACCAGATGGACAGGAAAA. Its translation: CSAWTRWTGK. The full CDR3 protein reads CSAWTRWTGKLFF.